Listed below are T cell receptor beta chains from one sample, sequenced in a study of shared clonotypes between healthy human individuals. The method was immunoSEQ multiplex PCR; TCRdb's version includes in-frame clones alone and lacks a portion of them. The sample has roughly 500,000 clones; about 82% are singletons. Sequenced sample: PBMCs. The source is a woman aged 40-49 years in good health. Some clones in this sample may be carry-over from other donors' samples. CDR3s leave out the opening cysteine and the closing phenylalanine or tryptophan. Only some rows state a clone size, as once, few, many or a class for expanded clones.

V: TRBV7-2; J: TRBJ2-7; size: .; CDR3: ASSRPGGARHYEQY
V: TRBV11-2; J: TRBJ1-5; size: .; CDR3: ASSLSGIKPQH
V: TRBV5-1; J: TRBJ2-7; size: .; CDR3: ASRATGIYEQY
V: TRBV5-4; J: TRBJ1-1; size: few; CDR3: ASSLGQGALNTEAF
V: TRBV7-2; J: TRBJ2-7; size: .; CDR3: ASSLAVAAGSYEQY
V: TRBV19; J: TRBJ2-1; size: .; CDR3: ASTSAGGWFEQF
V: TRBV30; J: TRBJ2-7; size: .; CDR3: AWLSEAGQGTYEQY
V: TRBV19; J: TRBJ2-3; size: .; CDR3: ASSIRADTQY
V: TRBV6-6; J: TRBJ1-3; size: few; CDR3: ASSFGQGGNTIY
V: TRBV30; J: TRBJ1-1; size: .; CDR3: ALGQLYEAF
V: TRBV28; J: TRBJ2-1; size: .; CDR3: ASSLAPLTAHNEQF
V: TRBV7-3; J: TRBJ2-1; size: .; CDR3: ASSSGLAGEEQF
V: TRBV5-1; J: TRBJ2-3; size: once; CDR3: ASSLGSQGDTQY
V: TRBV6-1; J: TRBJ2-5; size: .; CDR3: ASSESGRRETQY
V: TRBV28; J: TRBJ1-5; size: .; CDR3: ASRNTQGARQPQH
V: TRBV19; J: TRBJ2-7; size: .; CDR3: ASSSKYRANPTLYEQY
V: TRBV7-2; J: TRBJ1-5; size: once; CDR3: ASSLGGQYQPQH
V: TRBV7-9; J: TRBJ1-2; size: .; CDR3: ASSWGQGDHGYT
V: TRBV30; J: TRBJ2-5; size: .; CDR3: AWSWVGIETQY
V: TRBV25-1; J: TRBJ2-4; size: .; CDR3: ASSESLSKNIQY
V: TRBV6-6; J: TRBJ1-2; size: many; CDR3: ASSPEGFGGYT
V: TRBV2; J: TRBJ2-6; size: .; CDR3: ASSARDRPSGANVLT
V: TRBV7-8; J: TRBJ2-5; size: .; CDR3: ASRARQASRETQY
V: TRBV30; J: TRBJ2-7; size: .; CDR3: AWSGQGLAGYYEQY
V: TRBV6-1; J: TRBJ2-3; size: .; CDR3: AGGKGGSTDTQY
V: TRBV7-2; J: TRBJ2-5; size: .; CDR3: ASSLGGQGPQETQY
V: TRBV5-4; J: TRBJ2-2; size: .; CDR3: ASSSGQLNTGELF
V: TRBV9; J: TRBJ2-2; size: many; CDR3: ASSVGENTGELF
V: TRBV2; J: TRBJ1-1; size: .; CDR3: ASTQGGLTEAF
V: TRBV5-1; J: TRBJ2-2; size: .; CDR3: ASTSVGLANTGELF
V: TRBV11-2; J: TRBJ2-7; size: once; CDR3: ASSLDRRTAYEQY
V: TRBV30; J: TRBJ2-3; size: .; CDR3: AWSVGGSGDTQY
V: TRBV5-4; J: TRBJ2-1; size: .; CDR3: ASSRRWAGASDEQF
V: TRBV28; J: TRBJ1-5; size: .; CDR3: ASKSHRGLGQPQH
V: TRBV7-9; J: TRBJ2-5; size: few; CDR3: ASSRGGQGISKTQY
V: TRBV2; J: TRBJ2-1; size: .; CDR3: ASRGTRSSYNEQF
V: TRBV2; J: TRBJ2-7; size: .; CDR3: ASSVLGGKSYEQY
V: TRBV5-1; J: TRBJ2-7; size: .; CDR3: ASTLGVGQNKYEPY
V: TRBV10-3; J: TRBJ1-2; size: .; CDR3: AIRSTGAPYGYT
V: TRBV1; J: TRBJ2-1; size: once; CDR3: TSSKNPPRLAGVVYNEQF
V: TRBV28; J: TRBJ2-7; size: few; CDR3: ASSSTGTSSYEQY
V: TRBV29-1; J: TRBJ2-3; size: .; CDR3: SVGEGGGDTQY
V: TRBV6-6; J: TRBJ2-7; size: .; CDR3: ASSYPGGRIEQY
V: TRBV30; J: TRBJ2-1; size: .; CDR3: AWRRGNEQF
V: TRBV15; J: TRBJ2-1; size: .; CDR3: ATSGRTSVYNEQF
V: TRBV5-1; J: TRBJ2-1; size: .; CDR3: ASSPGTPTLNEQF
V: TRBV27; J: TRBJ2-7; size: .; CDR3: ASSWLGSEQY
V: TRBV7-9; J: TRBJ1-5; size: .; CDR3: ASSFGNQPQH
V: TRBV6-1; J: TRBJ1-5; size: few; CDR3: ASSPSGGNQPQH
V: TRBV7-9; J: TRBJ2-7; size: .; CDR3: ASRLTTGYEQY
V: TRBV6-1; J: TRBJ1-1; size: .; CDR3: ASRVQPNTEAF